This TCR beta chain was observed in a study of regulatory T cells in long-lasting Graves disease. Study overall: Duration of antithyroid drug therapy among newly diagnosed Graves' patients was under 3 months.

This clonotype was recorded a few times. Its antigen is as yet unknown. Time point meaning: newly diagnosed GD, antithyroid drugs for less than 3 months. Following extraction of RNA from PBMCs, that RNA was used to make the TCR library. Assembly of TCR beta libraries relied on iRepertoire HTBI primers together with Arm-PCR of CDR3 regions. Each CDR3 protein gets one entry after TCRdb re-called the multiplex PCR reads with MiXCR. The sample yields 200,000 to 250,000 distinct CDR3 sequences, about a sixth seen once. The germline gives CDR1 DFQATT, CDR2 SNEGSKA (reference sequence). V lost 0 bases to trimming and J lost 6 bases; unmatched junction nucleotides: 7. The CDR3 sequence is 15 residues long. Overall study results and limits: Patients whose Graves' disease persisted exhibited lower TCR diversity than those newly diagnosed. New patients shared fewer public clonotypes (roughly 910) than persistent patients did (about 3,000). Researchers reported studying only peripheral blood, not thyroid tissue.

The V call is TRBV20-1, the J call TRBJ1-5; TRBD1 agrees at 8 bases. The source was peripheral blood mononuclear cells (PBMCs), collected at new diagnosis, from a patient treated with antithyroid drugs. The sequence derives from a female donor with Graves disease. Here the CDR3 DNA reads TGCAGTGCTAGAGATCCAGGGGGCTTGGCTCAGCCCCAGCATTTT. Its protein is CSARDPGGLAQPQHF.